Following are 25 T cell receptor beta chains from one sample sequenced in a study of T cell responses to AZD1222 COVID-19 vaccine. Assay used: immunoSEQ multiplex PCR; TCRdb lists only in-frame clones, some missing. Of some 88,000 clones in the sample, approximately 90% are singletons; the top ten hold less than 6%. The specimen comprised peripheral blood, sampled 28 days after the second AZD1222 dose. The receptors stem from an adult who received the AZD1222 COVID-19 vaccine.

The gene calls are TRBV12-3 or TRBV12-4 and TRBJ1-1; D call uncertain. This CDR3 spans 13 amino acids. CDR3 residues: CSVIPSLNTEAFF. The DNA for the CDR3 is TGTTCGGTGATTCCGTCTCTGAACACTGAAGCTTTCTTT.

For the CDR3, the DNA is TGTGCCAGTAGTAACAGGGCGCTTGGACAGCCCCAGCATTTT. This gives the protein CASSNRALGQPQHF. The chain uses TRBV19 and TRBJ1-5, with a weak D call TRBD1 (6 bases). This CDR3 is built from 14 residues. The V gene's germline CDR1 is LNHDA and CDR2 SQIVND (reference sequence). Trimming stripped 4 bases from V and 7 bases from J, with 14 bases between.

The CDR3 region has the DNA TGTGCCAGCAGCCAAATGCGGGGGCACTACAATGAGCAGTTCTTC. This translates into CASSQMRGHYNEQFF. V and J are TRBV7-2 and TRBJ2-1, with a possible D match to TRBD2 (7 bases). This CDR3 is 15 amino acids long. In germline, CDR1 is SGHTA, CDR2 FQGNSA. V lost 5 bases to trimming and J lost 3 bases, with 14 bases between them.

J is TRBJ1-5 and V is TRBV6-5, with a possible D match to TRBD1 (6 bases). Per germline, CDR1 MNHEY and CDR2 SVGAGI. V was trimmed by 6 bases and J by 2 bases, leaving 11 bases between them. CDR3 length equals 14 residues. The CDR3 DNA sequence: TGTGCCAGCAGCAGGGGAGAGGGCAATCAGCCCCAGCATTTT. Translating it yields CASSRGEGNQPQHF.

The chain is built from TRBV7-9 and TRBJ1-1, with D perhaps TRBD1 (6 bases). Trimming took 2 bases from V and 4 from J, leaving 11 bases between them. In germline, CDR1 is SEHNR, CDR2 FQNEAQ (reference sequence). The CDR3 length is 14 residues. CDR3 residues: CASSLSGGATEAFF. The CDR3 nucleotides read TGTGCCAGCAGCTTATCTGGGGGGGCCACTGAAGCTTTCTTT.

The chain recombines TRBV19 with TRBJ2-7, with 7 bases lining up with TRBD1. With V trimmed by 11 bases and J by 3 bases, 7 bases remained unmatched. The CDR3 spans 12 residues. Germline V gene lookup returns CDR1 LNHDA and CDR2 SQIVND (reference sequence). The DNA for the CDR3 is TGTGCCTCCCGACAGGGAAACTACGAGCAGTACTTC. Amino acids: CASRQGNYEQYF.

V usage is TRBV2 and J usage is TRBJ1-2, with 8 bases that match TRBD1. V shed 4 bases and J 2 bases; nucleotides not matched to a gene: 9. The CDR3 is made up of 16 amino acids. CDR1 SNHLY and CDR2 FYNNEI come from the germline V gene. The CDR3 here is CASSAQDRAGNYGYTF. In nucleotides, the CDR3 is TGTGCCAGCAGTGCCCAGGACAGGGCCGGCAACTATGGCTACACCTTC.

V usage is TRBV5-4 and J usage is TRBJ1-4, with a possible D match to TRBD1 (6 bases). CDR1 and CDR2 (germline): SGHNT, YYREEE (reference sequence). Trimming removed 4 bases from V and 2 bases from J, with 9 bases in between. The CDR3 has 14 amino acids. CDR3 coding DNA: TGTGCCAGCAGCCTCAGGGGCACTAATGAAAAACTGTTTTTT. It codes for CASSLRGTNEKLFF.

V usage is TRBV6-2 or TRBV6-3 and J usage is TRBJ2-7; TRBD1 aligns across 9 bases. The CDR3 has 14 amino acids. J gave up 2 bases and V 6 bases, and 5 bases lay outside the gene matches. Germline V lookup: CDR1 MNHEY, CDR2 SVGEGT. CDR3 nucleotides: TGTGCCAGCAGCTTCCGGACAGGGGCCTACGAGCAGTACTTC. Translating gives CASSFRTGAYEQYF.

The chain joins TRBV3-1 (or the pseudogene TRBV3-2) to TRBJ1-1; D is perhaps TRBD1 (6 bases). V was trimmed by 7 bases and J by 4 bases, leaving 16 bases between them. Germline CDR1 and CDR2: LGHDT and YNNKEL (reference sequence). This CDR3 has 14 residues. DNA for the CDR3: TGTGCCAGCAACGCCAGGGGCGGCGGCACTGAAGCTTTCTTT. Amino acids: CASNARGGGTEAFF.

The gene calls are TRBV11-2 and TRBJ2-7; no definite D call. V was trimmed by 2 bases and J by 2 bases, leaving 7 bases between them. Germline CDR1 SGHAT, CDR2 FQNNGV. The CDR3 totals 13 residues. CDR3 residues: CASSLWAPYEQYF. In DNA, the CDR3 is TGTGCCAGCAGCTTATGGGCTCCCTACGAGCAGTACTTC.

V usage is TRBV6-4 and J usage is TRBJ2-2; tentative D call: TRBD1 (5 bases). The V end was cut by 0 bases, the J end by 4 bases, with 6 bases between. This CDR3 is built from 14 residues. Germline CDR1 is MRHNA and CDR2 is SNTAGT. CDR3 loop: CASSDSGRTGELFF. The CDR3 bases are TGTGCCAGCAGTGACTCGGGGCGCACCGGGGAGCTGTTTTTT.

This clone was recorded once. The V call is TRBV19, the J call TRBJ2-1; TRBD1 aligns across 9 bases. V was pared by 3 bases and J by 6 bases, with 6 bases of the junction left unmatched. Germline V gives CDR1 LNHDA, CDR2 SQIVND (reference sequence). The CDR3 contains 15 residues. The CDR3 nucleotides are TGTGCCAGTAGTATGGACAGGGGTCCCGGCAATGAGCAGTTCTTC. As protein: CASSMDRGPGNEQFF.

This chain links TRBV3-1 (or the pseudogene TRBV3-2) with TRBJ2-7; no clear D gene. CDR1 and CDR2 from the germline V gene are LGHDT and YNNKEL (reference sequence). This CDR3 spans 11 amino acids. V gave up 0 bases and J gave up 7 bases, with 4 bases separating them. The DNA of the CDR3 is TGTGCCAGCAGCCAAGAAGGGGAGCAGTACTTC. Its translation is CASSQEGEQYF.

The J gene is TRBJ1-5, the V gene TRBV15; TRBD1 matches at 8 bases. Germline CDR1 is LNHNV and CDR2 is YYDKDF (reference sequence). CDR3 length equals 18 residues. J was trimmed by 9 bases and V by 5 bases; bases with no gene match: 21. The CDR3 DNA sequence: TGTGCCACCAGCTTGAACCTGGGTACAGGGGGGTTTAAGAGGCCCCAGCATTTT. Protein sequence: CATSLNLGTGGFKRPQHF.

The chain recombines TRBV16 with TRBJ1-6, with D perhaps TRBD1 (5 bases). CDR1 KGHSY and CDR2 FQNENV come from the germline V gene. This CDR3 comprises 17 residues. V was cut by 7 bases and J by 0 bases, with 16 bases left in between. CDR3 loop: CASKARETISYNSPLHF. DNA of the CDR3: TGTGCCAGCAAGGCCAGGGAAACGATCTCCTATAATTCACCCCTCCACTTT. The entire variable domain, with the rest obtained from reference TRBV16 and TRBJ1-6, is as follows: GEEVAQTPKHLVRGEGQKAKLYCAPIKGHSYVFWYQQVLKNEFKFLISFQNENVFDETGMPKERFSAKCLPNSPCSLEIQATKLEDSAVYFCASKARETISYNSPLHFGNGTRLTVT.

This clone showed up just once. The V call is TRBV19, the J call TRBJ2-5, with TRBD1 matching 10 bases. From germline, CDR1 is LNHDA and CDR2 SQIVND (reference sequence). The CDR3 covers 15 residues. Losses at the gene ends were 5 bases for V and 4 bases for J; bases not matched to a gene: 7. This CDR3 reads CASSHLRTGGETQYF. In DNA form, the CDR3 reads TGTGCCAGTAGTCACCTTCGGACAGGGGGAGAGACCCAGTACTTC.

This sequence joins TRBV13 and TRBJ2-2; possibly TRBD1 or TRBD2 for D (5 bases each). Germline lookup yields CDR1 PRHDT and CDR2 FYEKMQ (reference sequence). The CDR3 consists of 17 residues. Trimming left V 5 bases short and J 4 bases short, with 20 bases between. The CDR3 DNA is TGTGCCAGCAGCGGCCGGACAAGGGTAGCGAGCACCGGGGAGCTGTTTTTT. It is translated as CASSGRTRVASTGELFF.

V gene TRBV11-2 combines with J gene TRBJ2-7, with D uncertain. CDR3 size: 14 residues. Trimming left V 1 base short and J 5 bases short, with 12 bases between. The germline V gene encodes CDR1 SGHAT and CDR2 FQNNGV. CDR3 coding DNA: TGTGCCAGCAGCTTAGGCCTGGGAATCAACGAGCAGTACTTC. Translating gives CASSLGLGINEQYF.

V is TRBV28 and J is TRBJ2-1, with 7 bases that match TRBD2. The germline CDR1 and CDR2 sequences are MDHEN and SYDVKM. The CDR3 totals 18 residues. V lost 3 bases and J lost 5; bases outside the gene matches: 16. For the CDR3, the DNA is TGTGCCAGCAGTTTTTGGGGAAGCGGGACCTCGTATAACAATGAGCAGTTCTTC. Residues: CASSFWGSGTSYNNEQFF.

In this sample, this clone turned up once. The chain is built from TRBV10-3 and TRBJ1-6; D unresolved. This CDR3 has 16 residues. CDR1 is ENHRY and CDR2 is SYGVKD in the germline V gene. The V gene lost 11 bases and the J gene lost 4 bases, with 21 bases spanning the gap. The CDR3 is CAPRRTRRQYNSPLHF. The CDR3 region has the DNA TGTGCCCCCCGAAGGACCAGGAGACAATATAATTCACCCCTCCACTTT.

The chain is built from TRBV7-2 and TRBJ1-2, with 9 bases aligning to TRBD1. The CDR3 runs to 15 residues. J was trimmed by 10 bases and V by 5 bases; bases with no gene match: 14. The V gene's germline CDR1 is SGHTA and CDR2 FQGNSA. The CDR3 DNA is TGTGCCAGCAGCCCCGGGACAGGGTCATATACCCCCTACACCTTC. This gives the protein CASSPGTGSYTPYTF.

V and J are TRBV20-1 and TRBJ1-1, with 10 bases aligning to TRBD1. Germline V gives CDR1 DFQATT, CDR2 SNEGSKA (reference sequence). Losses at the gene ends were 3 bases for V and 5 bases for J; bases not matched to a gene: 6. The CDR3 contains 14 residues. This CDR3 is CSASKGQGWTEAFF. CDR3 nucleotide sequence: TGCAGTGCTAGTAAGGGACAGGGGTGGACTGAAGCTTTCTTT.

V usage is TRBV7-9 and J usage is TRBJ2-7, with 8 bases fitting TRBD1. The junction had 6 bases not matched to a gene; V was cut back by 7 bases and J by 4 bases. This CDR3 spans 13 amino acids. The germline CDR1 and CDR2 sequences are SEHNR and FQNEAQ (reference sequence). The CDR3 here is CASTRDRGYEQYF. As DNA, the CDR3 is TGTGCCAGCACCCGTGACAGGGGTTACGAGCAGTACTTC.

The CDR3 loop reads CASSLTGMNYGYTF. For the CDR3, the DNA is TGCGCCAGCAGCTTGACAGGGATGAACTATGGCTACACCTTC. The rearrangement uses TRBV5-1 and TRBJ1-2; D may be TRBD1 (6 bases). This CDR3 is built from 14 residues. Germline V gene lookup returns CDR1 SGHRS and CDR2 YFSETQ. Trimming pared 1 base from V and 2 bases from J, leaving 9 bases between.